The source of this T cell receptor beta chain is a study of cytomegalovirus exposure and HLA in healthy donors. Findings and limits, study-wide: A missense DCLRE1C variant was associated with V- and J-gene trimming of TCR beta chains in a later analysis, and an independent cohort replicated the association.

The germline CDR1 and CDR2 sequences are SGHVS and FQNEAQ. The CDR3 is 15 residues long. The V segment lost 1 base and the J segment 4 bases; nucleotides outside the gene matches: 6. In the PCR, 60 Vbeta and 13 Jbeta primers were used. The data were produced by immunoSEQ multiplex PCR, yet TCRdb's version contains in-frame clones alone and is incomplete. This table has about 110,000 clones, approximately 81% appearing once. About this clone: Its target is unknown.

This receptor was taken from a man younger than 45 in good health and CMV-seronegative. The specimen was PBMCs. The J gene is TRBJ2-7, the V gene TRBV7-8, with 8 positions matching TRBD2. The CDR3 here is CASSLGSSGPYEQYF. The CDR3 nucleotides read TGTGCCAGCAGCTTAGGGTCTAGCGGGCCTTACGAGCAGTACTTC.